This TCR beta chain was recovered during a study of identical twins. Study-level points and caveats: Twin sharing of out-of-frame TCR alpha was underestimated by models in monozygotic pairs. The same donors were not followed; conclusions instead depended on cross-sectional statistical analysis.

A remark on this clonotype: As yet, its antigen is unknown.

TCRdb re-derived calls from the 5' RACE reads in MiXCR, one entry per CDR3 protein. The repertoire holds about 890,000 distinct CDR3 sequences, with over 9% as singletons. The germline V gene encodes CDR1 SGDLS and CDR2 YYNGEE. The trim removed 0 bases at V and 2 bases at J, leaving 3 bases unmatched. This CDR3 is built from 15 residues. The same sample was also studied in work on yellow fever vaccine responses in identical twins.

V is TRBV9 and J is TRBJ2-3; TRBD2 agrees at 7 bases. This sequence originates from a woman aged 18-29 years in good health. Sequencing used PBMCs. The CDR3 protein is CASSVAGGLTDTQYF. The CDR3 DNA reads as TGTGCCAGCAGCGTAGCGGGGGGACTCACAGATACGCAGTATTTT.